Presented here are 13 T cell receptor beta chains from one specimen sequenced in a study of blood T cell repertoires in COVID-19. Libraries were prepared by immunoSEQ multiplex PCR; TCRdb keeps only in-frame clonotypes and omits some of them. The sample yields roughly 200,000 clones, less than 90% seen once. The sequenced material came from PBMCs or T cells enriched from blood (not recorded which). These TCRs come from a woman between 25 and 40 years old who had been exposed to COVID-19.

This chain joins TRBV7-2 and TRBJ1-2; D is possibly TRBD1 (5 bases). The CDR3 length is 15 residues. Germline V CDR1 and CDR2: SGHTA, FQGNSA. Trimming stripped 1 base from V and 7 bases from J, with 16 bases between. The CDR3 is CASSLVAGGGSGYTF. The CDR3 region has the DNA TGTGCCAGCAGCTTAGTCGCCGGGGGGGGATCTGGCTACACCTTC.

V and J are TRBV2 and TRBJ1-3; 7 nucleotides agree with TRBD1. V gave up 0 bases and J gave up 1 base; unmatched junction bases: 3. Germline CDR1 is SNHLY and CDR2 is FYNNEI. The length of the CDR3 is 16 residues. CDR3 region: CASSEAGGTSGNTIYF. The CDR3 DNA sequence: TGTGCCAGCAGTGAAGCAGGGGGCACTTCTGGAAACACCATATATTTT. Based on the CDR3 plus reference TRBV2 and TRBJ1-3, the full variable domain is EPEVTQTPSHQVTQMGQEVILRCVPISNHLYFYWYRQILGQKVEFLVSFYNNEISEKSEIFDDQFSVERPDGSNFTLKIRSTKLEDSAMYFCASSEAGGTSGNTIYFGEGSWLTVV.

This chain joins TRBV9 and TRBJ1-2; 8 bases are shared with TRBD1. Germline CDR1 and CDR2: SGDLS and YYNGEE. J was trimmed by 4 bases and V by 0 bases; bases with no gene match: 5. The CDR3 sequence is 15 residues long. This CDR3 reads CASSVDGTGTYGYTF. The CDR3, as DNA: TGTGCCAGCAGCGTAGATGGGACAGGAACCTATGGCTACACCTTC.

J is TRBJ1-1 and V is TRBV2, with 9 nucleotides matching TRBD1. Per germline, CDR1 SNHLY and CDR2 FYNNEI. V lost 3 bases, J lost 5 bases, and 4 bases stayed unmatched. The CDR3 is 14 amino acids. CDR3 protein: CASSEDRGRTEAFF. The CDR3 bases are TGTGCCAGCAGTGAGGACAGGGGTCGGACTGAAGCTTTCTTT.

V is TRBV20-1 and J is TRBJ2-7; D is perhaps TRBD2 (5 bases). Germline V CDR1 and CDR2: DFQATT, SNEGSKA (reference sequence). This CDR3 has 16 residues. The ends were cut back, 3 bases at V and 4 bases at J, with 22 bases in the middle. DNA for the CDR3: TGCAGTGCTAGTTCCCGCCGGGCTCAGACGGGATACGAGCAGTACTTC. Protein product: CSASSRRAQTGYEQYF.

The chain combines TRBV4-1 with TRBJ1-1; D unresolved. Germline CDR1 is MGHRA and CDR2 is YSYEKL. The V end was cut by 1 base, the J end by 5 bases, with 14 bases between. The CDR3 loop spans 15 amino acids. CDR3 sequence reads: CASSQVNRVLTEAFF. The CDR3 region has the DNA TGCGCCAGCAGCCAAGTAAATCGGGTTTTAACTGAAGCTTTCTTT.

This clone has more than one count but fewer than ten. The rearrangement links TRBV4-2 to TRBJ2-5; 7 bases are a match to TRBD2. This CDR3 contains 15 residues. Germline V gives CDR1 LGHNA, CDR2 YNFKEQ. Germline trimming cut 0 bases from V and 6 bases from J; bases unmatched to any gene: 7. The CDR3 loop is CASSQDLGLGQTQYF. The CDR3, as DNA: TGTGCCAGCAGCCAAGATCTTGGACTAGGACAGACCCAGTACTTC.

V is TRBV18 and J is TRBJ1-2; 8 bases agree with TRBD1. This CDR3 spans 16 amino acids. Per the germline V gene, CDR1 is KGHSH and CDR2 is LQKENI. V lost 5 bases, J lost 3 bases, and 11 bases stayed unmatched. The CDR3 nucleotides read TGTGCCAGCTCATCCATTGTCCTGACAGGGGACTATGGCTACACCTTC. Protein: CASSSIVLTGDYGYTF.

The chain recombines TRBV27 with TRBJ2-3; D is undetermined. Germline V lookup: CDR1 MNHEY, CDR2 SMNVEV (reference sequence). The length of the CDR3 is 13 residues. With 3 bases removed from V and 8 bases from J, the gap between germline ends came to 12 bases. CDR3 coding DNA: TGTGCCAGCAGTTTGGGTAGCCTCAGTACGCAGTATTTT. It codes for CASSLGSLSTQYF.

V and J are TRBV7-2 and TRBJ1-1, with TRBD1 identical over 8 bases. Looked up from germline, CDR1 is SGHTA and CDR2 is FQGNSA. The CDR3 covers 16 residues. The ends lost 5 bases at V and 4 bases at J; junction bases unmatched: 12. CDR3 residues: CASSLMPQGAGTEAFF. The CDR3 DNA follows: TGTGCCAGCAGCCTAATGCCCCAGGGGGCGGGCACTGAAGCTTTCTTT.

There are a few counts of this clone. V gene TRBV4-1 combines with J gene TRBJ2-7, with TRBD1 identical over 8 bases. From germline, CDR1 is MGHRA and CDR2 YSYEKL. V lost 0 bases to trimming and J lost 1 base; unmatched junction nucleotides: 8. There are 17 residues in the CDR3. DNA of the CDR3: TGCGCCAGCAGCCAAGAGGGGACAGGAAAGGGGTCCTACGAGCAGTACTTC. Translation: CASSQEGTGKGSYEQYF.

As DNA, the CDR3 is TGTGCCAGCAGTTCCACCGGGACAGGGAATGGCTACACCTTC. As protein: CASSSTGTGNGYTF. V is TRBV6-5 and J is TRBJ1-2; 9 bases agree with TRBD1. Germline V lookup: CDR1 MNHEY, CDR2 SVGAGI. V trimming: 4 bases; J trimming: 6 bases; junction bases outside the gene matches: 6. This CDR3 has 14 residues.

This rearrangement joins TRBV11-2 to TRBJ2-7; D perhaps matches TRBD2 (6 bases). V was cut by 1 base and J by 5 bases, with 15 bases left in between. In germline, CDR1 is SGHAT, CDR2 FQNNGV. The CDR3 is 15 amino acids. CDR3 amino acids: CASSLGPGWGDEQYF. The CDR3 nucleotides are TGTGCCAGCAGCTTAGGGCCGGGATGGGGGGACGAGCAGTACTTC. The variable domain in full, completed from reference TRBV11-2 and TRBJ2-7, reads EAGVAQSPRYKIIEKRQSVAFWCNPISGHATLYWYQQILGQGPKLLIQFQNNGVVDDSQLPKDRFSAERLKGVDSTLKIQPAKLEDSAVYLCASSLGPGWGDEQYFGPGTRLTVT.